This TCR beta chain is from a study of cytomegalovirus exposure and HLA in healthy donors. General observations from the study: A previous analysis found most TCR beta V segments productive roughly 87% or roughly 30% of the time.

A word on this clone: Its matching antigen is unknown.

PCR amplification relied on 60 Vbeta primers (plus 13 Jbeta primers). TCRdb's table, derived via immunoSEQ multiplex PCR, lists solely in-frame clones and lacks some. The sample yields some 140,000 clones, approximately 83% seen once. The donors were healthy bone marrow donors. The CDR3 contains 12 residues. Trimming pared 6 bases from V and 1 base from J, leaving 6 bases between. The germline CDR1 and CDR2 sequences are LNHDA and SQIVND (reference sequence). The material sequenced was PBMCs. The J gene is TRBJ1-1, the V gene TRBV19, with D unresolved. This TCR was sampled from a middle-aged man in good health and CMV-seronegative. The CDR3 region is CASRSGNTEAFF. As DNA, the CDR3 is TGTGCCAGTAGGTCAGGGAACACTGAAGCTTTCTTT.